This entry describes one T cell receptor beta chain. Its antigen is not known. The PCR ran on 60 Vbeta and 13 Jbeta primers. The assay was immunoSEQ multiplex PCR, and TCRdb's table has in-frame clones only and misses some. In the table there are about 81,000 clones, about nine tenths of which are singletons. This record comes from a study of cytomegalovirus exposure and HLA in healthy donors. The study, taken as a whole, reports: In a later analysis, common viral pathogens appeared linked to several of the most significant clusters.

The V gene's germline CDR1 is MNHEY and CDR2 SVGAGI. The CDR3 runs 13 residues. The ends were cut back, 4 bases at V and 11 bases at J, with 17 bases in the middle. The TCR was taken from a young man in good health and CMV-seronegative. Material for sequencing was PBMCs. This sequence joins TRBV6-5 and TRBJ1-1, with TRBD1 as a possible D gene (6 bases). In nucleotides, the CDR3 is TGTGCCAGCAGTTCAGAAACAGGGTGGCGTGCTTTCTTT. Amino acid sequence: CASSSETGWRAFF.